The table lists the clone carrying this T cell receptor (beta chain) with a few counts. The antigen is not known. The study ran its PCR with 60 Vbeta and 13 Jbeta primers. Sequenced by immunoSEQ multiplex PCR; TCRdb stores in-frame clones only, minus some. This sample carries 150,000 to 200,000 clones, around 75% of them seen once, and the ten largest clones take 4.7%. Everyone who donated was a healthy bone marrow donor. Germline lookup yields CDR1 GTSNPN and CDR2 SVGIG (reference sequence). Trimming removed 4 bases from V and 8 bases from J, with 17 bases in between. The CDR3 is made up of 14 amino acids. The sample belongs to a study of cytomegalovirus exposure and HLA in healthy donors. The study's findings and limits: Relative to equally common others, HLA-associated TCR beta chains showed greater clonal expansion in a later analysis. A few V segments could not be told apart, such as TRBV6-2 and TRBV6-3, and were left out. Most subjects had HLA-A and HLA-B alleles reportedly predicted accurately by TCR beta sequences.

The J gene is TRBJ1-4, the V gene TRBV30; D is possibly TRBD1 (5 bases). The clonotype was recovered from a man aged 18 to 29 in good health and CMV-seropositive. The sequencing sample was made of PBMCs. CDR3 DNA: TGTGCCTGGAACTACGACAGATTCGGGGAAAAACTGTTTTTT. This gives the protein CAWNYDRFGEKLFF.